The clone carrying this TCR beta chain was counted a few times. The antigen is not known. Assembly of TCR beta libraries relied on iRepertoire HTBI primers together with Arm-PCR of CDR3 regions. Each CDR3 protein gets one entry after TCRdb re-called the multiplex PCR reads with MiXCR. The data contain about 460,000 distinct CDR3 sequences, 20% to 25% of them singletons. The sample comes from a study of regulatory T cells in long-lasting Graves disease. Regarding the study as a whole: Persistent Graves' patients showed a TCR diversity that was lower than that of newly diagnosed ones. Possibly, accuracy suffered from the small sample size.

Germline CDR1 is LNHNV and CDR2 is YYDKDF (reference sequence). V was pared by 0 bases and J by 7 bases, with 15 bases between. There are 15 residues in the CDR3. Stated time point: persistent/refractory GD, antithyroid drugs over 5 years with positive TRAb. From PBMCs, RNA was extracted and then used to make the TCR library. Graves' disease diagnosis relied on American Thyroid Association guidelines. The sequence was obtained from a female donor with Graves disease. Sequencing used peripheral blood mononuclear cells (PBMCs), obtained when the disease was refractory, from a patient treated with antithyroid drugs. The genes are TRBV15 and TRBJ1-2; D perhaps matches TRBD1 (6 bases). CDR3 nucleotides: TGTGCCACCAGCAGAGATCTGGGGGCATCGTTTGGCTACACCTTC. Its protein product is CATSRDLGASFGYTF.